A single sample is the source of the 13 T cell receptor beta chains below, sequenced in a study of early T cells in non-severe SARS-CoV-2 infection. TCRdb re-analysed the 5' RACE reads in MiXCR, keeping a single row per CDR3 protein. The sample consists of tens of thousands of distinct CDR3 sequences, over 4% of them appearing once. Material for sequencing was whole blood. Receptor source: an adult who was a healthcare worker with PCR-confirmed SARS-CoV-2 infection or an uninfected control (not recorded which).

This clonotype was counted many times. V usage is TRBV3-2 and J usage is TRBJ1-2; TRBD1 is the table's D call and was not checked against the DNA. TRBV3-2 is a pseudogene. CDR3 length: 12 amino acids. Written as DNA, the CDR3 is TGTGCCAGCAGCCAAGGGGGCAATGGCTACACCTTC. Its translation is CASSQGGNGYTF.

This clonotype was observed many times. The chain has TRBV27 and TRBJ1-2; 8 bases are a match to TRBD1. CDR1 and CDR2 (germline): MNHEY, SMNVEV (reference sequence). Trimming removed 6 bases from V and 3 bases from J; junction bases left unmatched: 6. This CDR3 spans 14 amino acids. The CDR3, as DNA: TGTGCCAGCAGCTCAGGGGGCTCCGACTATGGCTACACCTTC. It specifies CASSSGGSDYGYTF.

This rearrangement joins TRBV6-1 to TRBJ1-1; D ambiguous. V lost 6 bases and J lost 1, with 9 bases in between. This CDR3 contains 13 residues. Germline values: CDR1 MNHNS, CDR2 SASEGT. The CDR3 bases are TGTGCCAGCAGATCAACCGGGAACACTGAAGCTTTCTTT. As protein: CASRSTGNTEAFF.

This clonotype has ten or more counts. The genes are TRBV27 and TRBJ2-3, with TRBD1 as a possible D gene (6 bases). From germline, CDR1 is MNHEY and CDR2 SMNVEV (reference sequence). The CDR3 is 16 amino acids. The germline V and J ends were trimmed by 6 bases and 4 bases, with 20 bases remaining between them. Here the CDR3 DNA reads TGTGCCAGCAGCCTAACCGTCTACAGGGTTGCAGATACGCAGTATTTT. This sequence encodes CASSLTVYRVADTQYF.

This clonotype was observed at least ten times. V gene TRBV24-1 combines with J gene TRBJ2-1, with D unclear. Trimming pared 3 bases from V and 3 bases from J, leaving 20 bases between. Looked up from germline, CDR1 is KGHDR and CDR2 is SFDVKD. The CDR3 has 18 residues. The CDR3 loop reads CATSDIKGQYGFYNEQFF. The CDR3 nucleotides are TGTGCCACCAGTGATATTAAGGGCCAGTATGGGTTCTACAATGAGCAGTTCTTC.

This clonotype has a count of ten or more. The rearrangement joins TRBV7-8 to TRBJ2-3, with no clear D. Trimming stripped 5 bases from V and 1 base from J, with 7 bases between. There are 13 residues in the CDR3. Germline V gene data show CDR1 as SGHVS and CDR2 as FQNEAQ. This CDR3 reads CASSARGTDTQYF. The CDR3 DNA reads TGTGCCAGCAGCGCGAGAGGCACAGATACGCAGTATTTT.

The V gene is TRBV7-2, the J gene TRBJ2-3; 8 bases are a match to TRBD1. Germline values: CDR1 SGHTA, CDR2 FQGNSA. V lost 1 base, J lost 4 bases, and 4 bases stayed unmatched. This CDR3 is built from 15 residues. The CDR3 protein is CASSLEAGGADTQYF. CDR3 nucleotides: TGTGCCAGCAGCTTAGAAGCAGGGGGCGCAGATACGCAGTATTTT.

The chain combines TRBV7-8 with TRBJ1-5; D gene unclear. V was trimmed by 5 bases and J by 3 bases, leaving 14 bases between them. Germline values: CDR1 SGHVS, CDR2 FQNEAQ. This CDR3 comprises 15 residues. Written as DNA, the CDR3 is TGTGCCAGCAGCACCCCCCGCCGGCCCAATCAGCCCCAGCATTTT. Translating gives CASSTPRRPNQPQHF.

This sequence joins TRBV14 and TRBJ1-2; TRBD1 is a possible D gene (5 bases). Germline V CDR1 and CDR2: SGHDN, FVKESK. This CDR3 is 14 amino acids long. Trimming pared 1 base from V and 8 bases from J, leaving 14 bases between. Written as DNA, the CDR3 is TGTGCCAGCAGCCAAGTTCGGCCCAGGGAAGGCTACACCTTC. Protein product: CASSQVRPREGYTF. The full variable domain, in which reference TRBV14 and TRBJ1-2 provide the parts outside the CDR3, is EAGVTQFPSHSVIEKGQTVTLRCDPISGHDNLYWYRRVMGKEIKFLLHFVKESKQDESGMPNNRFLAERTGGTYSTLKVQPAELEDSGVYFCASSQVRPREGYTFGSGTRLTVV.

The chain recombines TRBV6-2 or TRBV6-3 with TRBJ2-3; 12 bases align to TRBD2. The CDR3 is made up of 15 amino acids. The V gene end was trimmed by 7 bases and the J gene end by 7 bases; junction bases not matched to a gene: 9. Germline V lookup: CDR1 MNHEY, CDR2 SVGEGT. This CDR3 is CASTNGLAGRNTQYF. Written as DNA, the CDR3 is TGTGCCAGCACCAACGGACTAGCGGGGAGGAATACGCAGTATTTT.

The V and J genes are TRBV12-3 or TRBV12-4 and TRBJ2-3; unclear D gene. Trimming took 6 bases from V and 4 from J, leaving 14 bases between them. This CDR3 has 14 amino acids. The CDR3 reads CASSSSLHPDTQYF. Here the CDR3 DNA reads TGTGCCAGCAGCTCTAGTCTGCATCCAGATACGCAGTATTTT.

This clonotype was detected many times. This chain uses TRBV9 with TRBJ2-3, with 16 positions matching TRBD2. Germline assignment: CDR1 SGDLS and CDR2 YYNGEE. V lost 0 bases, J lost 2 bases, and 6 bases stayed unmatched. The CDR3 spans 19 residues. The CDR3 coding sequence is TGTGCCAGCAGCGTAGCCGGGACTAGCGGGAGGGCCGCCACAGATACGCAGTATTTT. Translating it yields CASSVAGTSGRAATDTQYF.

This clonotype was picked up many times. This rearrangement joins TRBV3-1 to TRBJ1-2; D is perhaps TRBD1 (5 bases). The V and J ends lost 7 bases and 4 bases respectively, with 13 bases between them. In germline, CDR1 is LGHDT, CDR2 YNNKEL (reference sequence). The CDR3 is 13 amino acids. The CDR3 here is CASNRRGAYGYTF. CDR3 sequence (DNA): TGTGCCAGCAACCGGAGAGGGGCCTATGGCTACACCTTC.